This TCR beta chain was recorded in a study of blood T cell repertoires in COVID-19. Study-wide context: T cells, B-cell-depleted T cells, or PBMCs supplied cDNA or gDNA.

Data came from immunoSEQ multiplex PCR; TCRdb stores just in-frame clones and leaves some out. The sample holds hundreds of thousands of clones, approximately 85% seen once. The CDR3 is made up of 15 amino acids. The germline V gene has CDR1 SGHNT and CDR2 YYREEE (reference sequence). The ends lost 4 bases at V and 5 bases at J; junction bases unmatched: 9. The J gene is TRBJ2-5, the V gene TRBV5-4, with TRBD1 identical over 9 bases. Specimen: peripheral blood. The sequence was obtained from a human donor in a cohort sampled during active COVID-19. The CDR3 is CASSARTGAGETQYF. The CDR3 DNA follows: TGTGCCAGCAGCGCGAGGACAGGGGCGGGGGAGACCCAGTACTTC.